The 19 T cell receptor beta chains listed next were all sequenced from one sample in a study of T cells in Graves' hyperthyroidism and ophthalmopathy (dated by TCRdb to the late 2010s). Libraries were constructed by multiplex PCR. TCRdb shows the sequencer as Illumina HiSeq 2000. Amplification of TCR beta CDR3 regions was carried out from RNA transcripts. The first round of RT-PCR for the TCR CDR3 was performed with the HTBI primer set and the Qiagen OneStep RT-PCR kit. In TCRdb, the public reads were trimmed at Q25 with fastp and aligned with MiXCR, with productive beta chains retained. Rows matching on CDR3 protein sequence are summarized as one entry with the most common DNA and genes. Within this sample are hundreds of thousands of distinct CDR3 sequences, with just under 20% of them counted one time only. The ten biggest clones cover around 50% of the sample. Input material: blood. Source of these receptors: a man between 35 and 55 years old with Graves' ophthalmopathy.

This clonotype was observed a few times. The rearrangement joins TRBV24-1 to TRBJ2-1; D gene unclear. The CDR3 length is 11 residues. Germline CDR1 KGHDR, CDR2 SFDVKD. The V end lost 7 bases, the J end lost 10 bases, and 10 bases lay between the germline ends. For the CDR3, the DNA is TGTGCCACCAGCAGTTTAGGGGAGCAGTTCTTC. Its translation: CATSSLGEQFF.

Only a few counts were recorded for this clonotype. This chain's CDR3 is CASSRLKQENTEAFF. As DNA, the CDR3 is TGTGCCAGCAGCCGACTTAAACAGGAGAACACTGAAGCTTTCTTT. This rearrangement joins TRBV11-2 to TRBJ1-1, with D possibly TRBD1 on 5 matching bases. The CDR3 covers 15 residues. Germline V gene lookup returns CDR1 SGHAT and CDR2 FQNNGV. Trimming cost V 5 bases and J 1 base, with 14 bases left between them.

As to this clonotype: Sequence at one end of the junction differs from germline and may be a read error. The chain couples TRBV12-3 or TRBV12-4 to TRBJ1-5; D remains ambiguous. The CDR3 totals 13 residues. The CDR3 coding sequence is TGTGCCAGCAGTTTTATATCTGATCAGCCCCAGCTTTTT. Encoded protein: CASSFISDQPQLF.

The chain couples TRBV20-1 to TRBJ2-1; TRBD1 matches 8 bases. The CDR3 loop spans 15 amino acids. The J segment lost 0 bases and the V segment lost 5 bases, leaving 6 bases of the junction unmatched. Germline lookup yields CDR1 DFQATT and CDR2 SNEGSKA (reference sequence). CDR3 amino acids: CSAPRDRSSYNEQFF. The CDR3 DNA reads as TGCAGTGCTCCCCGGGACAGGAGCTCCTACAATGAGCAGTTCTTC.

The rearrangement joins TRBV5-1 to TRBJ2-3, with a weak D call TRBD2 (6 bases). The CDR3 covers 16 residues. V was trimmed by 0 bases and J by 1 base, leaving 12 bases between them. Germline V gene data show CDR1 as SGHRS and CDR2 as YFSETQ. CDR3 sequence reads: CASSLVPWGGTDTQYF. CDR3 DNA: TGCGCCAGCAGCTTGGTCCCTTGGGGGGGCACAGATACGCAGTATTTT.

This clonotype appeared many times. The chain is built from TRBV27 and TRBJ2-1; 8 bases fit TRBD2. Looked up from germline, CDR1 is MNHEY and CDR2 is SMNVEV (reference sequence). V was clipped by 6 bases and J by 4 bases; unmatched bases: 11. This CDR3 region has 16 residues. For the CDR3, the DNA is TGTGCCAGCAGCCAACCCCGTGGGACTAGATACAATGAGCAGTTCTTC. This encodes CASSQPRGTRYNEQFF.

The genes are TRBV10-3 and TRBJ2-7; TRBD1 matches 10 bases. Trimming at V came to 6 bases and at J to 5 bases, leaving 4 bases not matched to a gene. Germline V gives CDR1 ENHRY, CDR2 SYGVKD. CDR3 length equals 13 residues. The CDR3 DNA reads TGTGCCATCAGACGACAGGGGGCAGACGAGCAGTACTTC. Translated, it gives CAIRRQGADEQYF.

This clonotype showed up just once. The chain carries TRBV20-1 and TRBJ2-5; 10 bases map to TRBD2. The V and J ends lost 1 base and 5 bases, in that order; junction bases with no gene match: 10. CDR1 DFQATT and CDR2 SNEGSKA come from the germline V gene (reference sequence). The CDR3 is 16 amino acids. CDR3 nucleotide sequence: TGCAGTGCTAGAGTAGGACGGCTAGCGGGAGTGGAGACCCAGTACTTC. The encoded protein is CSARVGRLAGVETQYF.

About this clonotype itself: A single base separates this from a much larger clone, so it may be a read error. This chain links TRBV4-1 with TRBJ2-1; no definite D call. Germline V gene lookup returns CDR1 MGHRA and CDR2 YSYEKL. Deletions cut 0 bases from V and 6 bases from J, with 9 bases between. The CDR3 sequence is 14 residues long. As DNA, the CDR3 is TGCGCCAGCAGCCAAGAGGCCCGCTGCAATGAGCAGTTCTTC. This sequence encodes CASSQEARCNEQFF.

The chain recombines TRBV7-8 with TRBJ2-7; 8 nucleotides align to TRBD2. The CDR3 has 15 residues. V gave up 2 bases and J gave up 7 bases; unmatched junction bases: 10. Germline V CDR1 and CDR2: SGHVS, FQNEAQ. In DNA form, the CDR3 reads TGTGCCAGCAGCTTATTTGGCGGGAGGAGAAATGAGCAGTACTTC. Translated: CASSLFGGRRNEQYF.

This chain links TRBV5-1 with TRBJ1-2; 8 bases fit TRBD1. The V gene's germline CDR1 is SGHRS and CDR2 YFSETQ. The CDR3 contains 13 residues. J lost 6 bases, V lost 5 bases, and 6 bases had no gene match. CDR3 nucleotides: TGCGCCAGCAGAAGACAGGGGAGTAATGGCTACACCTTC. Translated: CASRRQGSNGYTF.

This clonotype appeared many times. The chain employs TRBV12-3 or TRBV12-4 and TRBJ2-7; the match to TRBD2 covers 7 bases. The CDR3 has 12 residues. J lost 2 bases, V lost 7 bases, and 2 bases had no gene match. The DNA for the CDR3 is TGTGCCAGCAAGGGGAGGGCCTACGAGCAGTACTTC. Protein product: CASKGRAYEQYF.

This clonotype was recorded a few times. J is TRBJ2-4 and V is TRBV28, with D tentatively TRBD1 (6 bases). V lost 6 bases and J lost 5, with 14 bases in between. The CDR3 totals 14 residues. Germline loops: CDR1 MDHEN, CDR2 SYDVKM. For the CDR3, the DNA is TGTGCCAGCAGGGACGACTGGACAGAAAACATTCAGTACTTC. It encodes CASRDDWTENIQYF.

This clonotype was seen more than once but under ten times. The rearrangement links TRBV7-8 to TRBJ1-1; 9 bases align to TRBD1. The ends lost 5 bases at V and 0 bases at J; junction bases unmatched: 4. The germline V gene encodes CDR1 SGHVS and CDR2 FQNEAQ. This CDR3 contains 15 residues. CDR3 sequence: CASSRRTGVNTEAFF. Here the CDR3 DNA reads TGTGCCAGCAGCAGAAGGACAGGGGTGAACACTGAAGCTTTCTTT.

This clonotype has only one observation. V is TRBV5-7 and J is TRBJ2-5; D is undetermined. TRBV5-7 is an ORF for which the function is uncertain. CDR3 length: 17 residues. Trimming cost V 0 bases and J 5 bases, with 20 bases left between them. As DNA, the CDR3 is TGTGCCAGCAGCTTGGCGGTGGGGTGGGCCTGTTCGGAGACCCAGTACTTC. Protein product: CASSLAVGWACSETQYF.

This clonotype was counted only a few times. The chain carries TRBV7-9 and TRBJ1-3, with a tentative D call TRBD1 (5 bases). Germline CDR1 SEHNR, CDR2 FQNEAQ (reference sequence). V was trimmed by 5 bases and J by 3 bases, leaving 14 bases between them. This CDR3 region has 15 residues. The CDR3 loop is CASSLPRQFGNTIYF. For the CDR3, the DNA is TGTGCCAGCAGCCTACCGAGACAGTTTGGAAACACCATATATTTT.

This rearrangement joins TRBV4-1 to TRBJ2-7; tentatively, D is TRBD1 or TRBD2 (5 bases each). CDR3 size: 14 residues. CDR1 MGHRA and CDR2 YSYEKL come from the germline V gene. The ends were cut back, 0 bases at V and 6 bases at J, with 12 bases in the middle. The CDR3 loop is CASSQDLARGEQYF. CDR3 nucleotides: TGCGCCAGCAGCCAAGATCTTGCGAGGGGCGAGCAGTACTTC.

Comment on this clonotype: A clone one base away is much larger, so this may be a read error. The rearrangement joins TRBV7-6 to TRBJ2-7; D perhaps matches TRBD2 (5 bases). Germline-derived CDR1 and CDR2 are SGHVS and FNYEAQ. Trimming stripped 5 bases from V and 6 bases from J, with 14 bases between. The CDR3 has 13 residues. CDR3 nucleotides: TGTGCCAGCAGCCCCAAGGACTCCGGCGAGCAGTACTTC. Its translation: CASSPKDSGEQYF.

This clonotype has just a few counts. The chain uses TRBV12-3 or TRBV12-4 and TRBJ1-2; D gene uncertain. V lost 10 bases to trimming and J lost 4 bases, with 16 bases between them. CDR3 length: 13 residues. The CDR3 DNA reads TGTGCCACCCTGAGGAGGGAGGCCTATGGCTACACCTTC. Its translation is CATLRREAYGYTF.